These 19 T cell receptor beta chains originate from one sample sequenced in a study of cytomegalovirus exposure and HLA in healthy donors. PCR amplification relied on 60 Vbeta primers (plus 13 Jbeta primers). Sequencing was performed with immunoSEQ multiplex PCR; in TCRdb, only in-frame clones are kept and a portion is missing. The top ten hold about 1.6% of the sample, which has roughly 150,000 clones, roughly 72% seen once. The sequenced sample consisted of PBMCs. These receptors originate from a man in his forties in good health and CMV-seronegative.

This chain joins TRBV7-2 and TRBJ2-5, with D perhaps matching TRBD2 (6 bases). V was pared by 1 base and J by 5 bases, with 11 bases between. Germline V gene sequence: CDR1 SGHTA, CDR2 FQGNSA. The CDR3 spans 14 residues. The CDR3 sequence: CASSLGSGEETQYF. CDR3 DNA sequence: TGTGCCAGCAGCTTAGGTAGCGGTGAGGAGACCCAGTACTTC.

This chain links TRBV10-1 with TRBJ2-7; 8 nucleotides match TRBD1. The CDR3 length is 13 residues. Per germline, CDR1 WNHNN and CDR2 SYGVQD (reference sequence). J was trimmed by 5 bases and V by 6 bases; bases with no gene match: 6. The CDR3 reads CASRRTGNDEQYF. In nucleotides, the CDR3 is TGCGCCAGCAGAAGGACAGGGAACGACGAGCAGTACTTC.

This clone was picked up one time. The chain uses TRBV7-9 and TRBJ1-2, with 7 bases aligning to TRBD1. J was trimmed by 8 bases and V by 1 base; bases with no gene match: 10. The CDR3 contains 15 residues. Germline V gives CDR1 SEHNR, CDR2 FQNEAQ (reference sequence). CDR3 in DNA: TGTGCCAGCAGCTTAGGACAGGGTGTATCGGAGGGCTACACCTTC. Translated, it gives CASSLGQGVSEGYTF.

The V gene is TRBV27, the J gene TRBJ2-1, with D possibly matching TRBD2 (7 bases). V was trimmed by 10 bases and J by 7 bases, leaving 17 bases between them. Germline V gene lookup returns CDR1 MNHEY and CDR2 SMNVEV (reference sequence). The CDR3 has 13 residues. The CDR3 sequence is CATQTGGWNEQFF. The DNA of the CDR3 is TGTGCCACCCAAACGGGGGGCTGGAATGAGCAGTTCTTC.

The CDR3 region is CASSWGQDRQPQHF. CDR3 DNA: TGCGCCAGCAGCTGGGGACAGGATCGCCAGCCCCAGCATTTT. J is TRBJ1-5 and V is TRBV5-1, with TRBD1 matching 8 bases. Germline V CDR1 and CDR2: SGHRS, YFSETQ. V lost 3 bases and J lost 7; bases outside the gene matches: 6. The CDR3 contains 14 residues. The full variable domain, with the rest looked up from reference TRBV5-1 and TRBJ1-5, is KAGVTQTPRYLIKTRGQQVTLSCSPISGHRSVSWYQQTPGQGLQFLFEYFSETQRNKGNFPGRFSGRQFSNSRSEMNVSTLELGDSALYLCASSWGQDRQPQHFGDGTRLSIL.

This sequence joins TRBV30 and TRBJ1-5; D remains unclear. Deletions cut 2 bases from V and 1 base from J, with 6 bases between. CDR1 is GTSNPN and CDR2 is SVGIG in the germline V gene (reference sequence). The CDR3 contains 13 residues. CDR3 protein: CAWSLWSNQPQHF. The CDR3 DNA is TGTGCCTGGAGTCTATGGAGCAATCAGCCCCAGCATTTT.

This chain links TRBV18 with TRBJ1-1; maybe TRBD1 (5 bases). Germline CDR1 KGHSH, CDR2 LQKENI. Trimming shortened V by 3 bases and J by 3 bases, and 11 bases separated the two germline ends. The length of the CDR3 is 14 residues. CDR3 residues: CASSPSSRDTEAFF. The CDR3 nucleotides are TGTGCCAGCTCACCGTCCAGCAGGGACACTGAAGCTTTCTTT.

This chain joins TRBV5-1 and TRBJ2-1, with TRBD2 matching 9 bases. The V gene's germline CDR1 is SGHRS and CDR2 YFSETQ. Germline trimming cut 3 bases from V and 3 bases from J; bases unmatched to any gene: 4. The length of the CDR3 is 15 residues. This CDR3 reads CASSSSAGGYNEQFF. CDR3 bases: TGCGCCAGCAGCTCTTCAGCGGGAGGCTACAATGAGCAGTTCTTC.

V is TRBV23-1 and J is TRBJ2-3; 7 bases map to TRBD2. TRBV23-1 is designated an ORF whose function remains uncertain. This CDR3 is built from 18 residues. Germline trimming cut 7 bases from V and 4 bases from J; bases unmatched to any gene: 20. CDR3 loop: CASTRKEGDGGTSDTQYF. The CDR3 coding sequence is TGCGCCAGCACCCGAAAGGAAGGGGACGGGGGGACCTCAGATACGCAGTATTTT.

The chain employs TRBV10-1 and TRBJ2-2, with 7 bases lining up with TRBD1. Germline assignment: CDR1 WNHNN and CDR2 SYGVQD (reference sequence). V was clipped by 6 bases and J by 6 bases; unmatched bases: 7. CDR3 length: 14 amino acids. CDR3 coding DNA: TGCGCCAGCAGCTCAACAGGGGCGGCCGGGGAGCTGTTTTTT. Translating it yields CASSSTGAAGELFF.

V usage is TRBV6-6 and J usage is TRBJ2-3; 10 bases map to TRBD2. CDR1 is MNHNY, CDR2 SVGAGI, per germline (reference sequence). Trimming cost V 5 bases and J 1 base; bases outside gene matches: 3. The CDR3 extends over 15 amino acids. This CDR3 is CASSTGTSGTDTQYF. The DNA for the CDR3 is TGTGCCAGCAGTACCGGGACTAGCGGCACAGATACGCAGTATTTT.

The chain recombines TRBV5-4 with TRBJ1-5, with D perhaps matching TRBD1 (6 bases). This CDR3 contains 14 residues. V lost 4 bases, J lost 3 bases, and 11 bases lay in between. The germline V gene encodes CDR1 SGHNT and CDR2 YYREEE (reference sequence). The CDR3 DNA reads TGTGCCAGCAGCCTACAGGGTACCAATCAGCCCCAGCATTTT. It yields the protein CASSLQGTNQPQHF. Looking up the rest from reference TRBV5-4 and TRBJ1-5 gives the full variable domain: ETGVTQSPTHLIKTRGQQVTLRCSSQSGHNTVSWYQQALGQGPQFIFQYYREEENGRGNFPPRFSGLQFPNYSSELNVNALELDDSALYLCASSLQGTNQPQHFGDGTRLSIL.

This chain connects TRBV19 to TRBJ2-6, with D tentatively TRBD1 (6 bases). The V gene lost 3 bases and the J gene lost 1 base, with 16 bases spanning the gap. Germline assignment: CDR1 LNHDA and CDR2 SQIVND (reference sequence). This CDR3 contains 18 residues. CDR3 amino acids: CASSMWGSGASGANVLTF. Here the CDR3 DNA reads TGTGCCAGTAGTATGTGGGGCTCAGGGGCGTCTGGGGCCAACGTCCTGACTTTC.

The chain uses TRBV9 and TRBJ2-1, with 7 bases fitting TRBD2. Germline values: CDR1 SGDLS, CDR2 YYNGEE. The CDR3 loop spans 16 amino acids. Unmatched junction bases numbered 12, after V lost 1 base and J lost 8 bases. The CDR3 protein is CASSVIAGLATDEQFF. CDR3 coding DNA: TGTGCCAGCAGCGTAATAGCGGGCCTGGCGACGGATGAGCAGTTCTTC.

The genes are TRBV6-6 and TRBJ2-7; 10 bases match TRBD1. Germline V gives CDR1 MNHNY, CDR2 SVGAGI (reference sequence). Unmatched junction bases numbered 9, after V lost 5 bases and J lost 5 bases. CDR3 size: 15 residues. CDR3 protein: CASSEGQGSVHEQYF. The CDR3 DNA sequence: TGTGCCAGCAGTGAGGGACAGGGGTCAGTCCACGAGCAGTACTTC.

V gene TRBV9 combines with J gene TRBJ2-2; 13 bases map to TRBD2. Trimming removed 0 bases from V and 5 bases from J; junction bases left unmatched: 10. Germline values: CDR1 SGDLS, CDR2 YYNGEE. The CDR3 covers 19 residues. DNA of the CDR3: TGTGCCAGCAGCGTAGAGGGTACCGGGACTAGCGGGATAACCGGGGAGCTGTTTTTT. This codes for CASSVEGTGTSGITGELFF.

V is TRBV7-2 and J is TRBJ2-3, with D uncertain. Germline lookup yields CDR1 SGHTA and CDR2 FQGNSA. Trimming cost V 4 bases and J 5 bases, with 13 bases left between them. The CDR3 length is 14 residues. The DNA for the CDR3 is TGTGCCAGCAGCTCCCCGAGGCCGGGAGATACGCAGTATTTT. It translates to CASSSPRPGDTQYF.

CDR3 DNA: TGTGCCAGCAGTGAAATAGGACAGGGGAGCTATGGCTACACCTTC. Its translation: CASSEIGQGSYGYTF. V is TRBV2 and J is TRBJ1-2; 9 bases fit TRBD1. The germline V gene has CDR1 SNHLY and CDR2 FYNNEI. Trimming took 2 bases from V and 4 from J; bases not matched to a gene: 5. The CDR3 covers 15 residues.

The chain has TRBV7-2 and TRBJ2-7, with unresolved D. V lost 5 bases to trimming and J lost 3 bases, with 5 bases between them. The CDR3 length is 11 residues. Germline V gene data show CDR1 as SGHTA and CDR2 as FQGNSA. CDR3 nucleotide sequence: TGTGCCAGCAGCCCTCGCTACGAGCAGTACTTC. Encoded protein: CASSPRYEQYF.